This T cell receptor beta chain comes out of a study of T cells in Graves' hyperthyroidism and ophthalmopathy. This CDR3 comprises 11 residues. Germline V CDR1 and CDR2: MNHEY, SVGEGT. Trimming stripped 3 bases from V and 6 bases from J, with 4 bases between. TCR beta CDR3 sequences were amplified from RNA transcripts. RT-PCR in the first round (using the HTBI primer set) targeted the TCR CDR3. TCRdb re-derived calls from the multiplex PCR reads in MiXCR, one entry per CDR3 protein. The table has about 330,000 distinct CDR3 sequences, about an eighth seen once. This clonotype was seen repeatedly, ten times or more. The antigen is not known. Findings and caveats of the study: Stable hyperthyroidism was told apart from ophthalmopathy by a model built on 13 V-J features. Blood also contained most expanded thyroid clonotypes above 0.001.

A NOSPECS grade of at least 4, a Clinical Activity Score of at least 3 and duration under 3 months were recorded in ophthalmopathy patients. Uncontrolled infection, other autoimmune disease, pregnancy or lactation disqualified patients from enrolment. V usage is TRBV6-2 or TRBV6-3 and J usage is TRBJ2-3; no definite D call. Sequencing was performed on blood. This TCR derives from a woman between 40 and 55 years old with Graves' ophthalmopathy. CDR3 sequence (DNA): TGTGCCAGCAGTTATATCGATACGCAGTATTTT. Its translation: CASSYIDTQYF.